The table lists the clone carrying this T cell receptor beta chain with many counts. Combining a sample-barcoded 5' primer with a J-beta primer mix, a second PCR ran for roughly 6 to 12 cycles. One entry per CDR3 protein, called by TCRdb with MiXCR from the 5' RACE reads. Of some 930,000 distinct CDR3 sequences in the sample, almost 30% are singletons; the top ten hold about a tenth. The data are from a study of blood T cells in healthy people across ages. After removal of 3 bases from V and 2 bases from J, the junction contained 3 bases not matched to a gene. Germline V CDR1 and CDR2: SGHRS, YFSETQ. The CDR3 is made up of 15 amino acids. Another study also made use of these data, one on T cells of mothers and their children.

Specimen: blood. This sequence joins TRBV5-1 and TRBJ2-7; 12 positions match TRBD2. This receptor was obtained from a middle-aged woman in good health. CDR3 DNA: TGCGCCAGCAGCTGGACTAGCGGGGCTACCTACGAGCAGTACTTC. Its translation: CASSWTSGATYEQYF.